The clone carrying this TCR beta chain has just a few counts. The antigen remains undetermined. Treatment meaning: roughly 18 received Ad26.COV2.S at low or high dose, single or two shots; about 5 received placebo; per-sample allocation not given. Sampling took place 63 days after the first vaccine or placebo injection. Recruitment in Boston yielded a donor of adult age, 18-55 years. This specimen comes from a study of Ad26.COV2.S vaccination and SARS-CoV-2 variants. Study-wide context: It was the COV1001 Ad26.COV2.S trial arm that included the donor. Overall study results and limits: TCR breadth and depth analyses may have underestimated total T cell responses. The study found similar non-spike TCR breadth in vaccine and placebo recipients.

Measured with immunoSEQ multiplex PCR; TCRdb has only the in-frame clones, and not every one. The sample gives about 680,000 clones, roughly 90% of which show up once; around 1.5% is in the top ten. Sample: peripheral blood, taken in a trial of Ad26.COV2.S vaccine versus placebo. The sequence was collected from a person between 18 and 65 years old who received the Ad26.COV2.S COVID-19 vaccine or a placebo.

In DNA form, the CDR3 reads TGTGCCAGCAGCTTAGTAGTCTATGGCTACACCTTC. Translated, it gives CASSLVVYGYTF. The V and J genes are TRBV7-9 and TRBJ1-2; no definite D call. This CDR3 spans 12 amino acids. V was shortened by 1 base and J by 4 bases, with 4 bases between the two germline ends. Germline V gene lookup returns CDR1 SEHNR and CDR2 FQNEAQ (reference sequence).